These 25 T cell receptor beta chains came from one sample sequenced in a study of T cell changes during pregnancy in multiple sclerosis. Measured with immunoSEQ multiplex PCR; TCRdb has only the in-frame clones, and not every one. The sample has tens of thousands of clones, approximately 91% seen once. The specimen was peripheral blood, collected in the first trimester of pregnancy. These receptors were taken from a female donor with multiple sclerosis, enrolled in a pregnancy study.

The chain combines TRBV27 with TRBJ1-4, with a weak D call TRBD1 (5 bases). The CDR3 spans 13 residues. The V gene's germline CDR1 is MNHEY and CDR2 SMNVEV (reference sequence). V was clipped by 5 bases and J by 7 bases, with 11 bases between them. DNA of the CDR3: TGTGCCAGCAGTAGACAGTCGGGTGAAAAACTGTTTTTT. Amino acids: CASSRQSGEKLFF.

This chain joins TRBV5-6 and TRBJ2-3; the D is unclear. This CDR3 is 16 amino acids long. V was clipped by 3 bases and J by 5 bases, with 19 bases between them. Germline V lookup: CDR1 SGHDT, CDR2 YYEEEE. CDR3 protein: CASSSRVGKLGDTQYF. Here the CDR3 DNA reads TGTGCCAGCAGCTCCCGGGTAGGCAAGCTCGGAGATACGCAGTATTTT. The whole variable domain, remainder taken from reference TRBV5-6 and TRBJ2-3, is DAGVTQSPTHLIKTRGQQVTLRCSPKSGHDTVSWYQQALGQGPQFIFQYYEEEERQRGNFPDRFSGHQFPNYSSELNVNALLLGDSALYLCASSSRVGKLGDTQYFGPGTRLTVL.

The gene calls are TRBV19 and TRBJ1-5, with TRBD1 identical over 8 bases. This CDR3 is 14 amino acids long. Unmatched junction bases numbered 6, after V lost 4 bases and J lost 7 bases. Germline V gives CDR1 LNHDA, CDR2 SQIVND (reference sequence). CDR3 sequence (DNA): TGTGCCAGTAGTACACTAGCAGGGGGCCAGCCCCAGCATTTT. Its protein product is CASSTLAGGQPQHF.

The V call is TRBV18, the J call TRBJ2-7, with D perhaps TRBD2 (5 bases). V shed 3 bases and J shed 6 bases, with 9 bases lying between them. This CDR3 has 12 residues. CDR1 KGHSH and CDR2 LQKENI come from the germline V gene. The CDR3 region has the DNA TGTGCCAGCTCACCGTGGGCGGGCGAGCAGTACTTC. This gives the protein CASSPWAGEQYF.

The rearrangement links TRBV9 to TRBJ2-5, with 7 bases lining up with TRBD2. Germline V gives CDR1 SGDLS, CDR2 YYNGEE. There are 15 residues in the CDR3. V shed 4 bases and J 2 bases; nucleotides not matched to a gene: 8. The DNA for the CDR3 is TGTGCCAGCAGCCTCCGGGGGGATACACAAGAGACCCAGTACTTC. Encoded protein: CASSLRGDTQETQYF. The whole variable domain, filled in from reference TRBV9 and TRBJ2-5, reads DSGVTQTPKHLITATGQRVTLRCSPRSGDLSVYWYQQSLDQGLQFLIQYYNGEERAKGNILERFSAQQFPDLHSELNLSSLELGDSALYFCASSLRGDTQETQYFGPGTRLLVL.

The V call is TRBV4-1, the J call TRBJ2-2, with a weak D call TRBD2 (5 bases). Germline CDR1 reads MGHRA; CDR2 reads YSYEKL. The germline V and J ends were trimmed by 4 bases and 0 bases, with 18 bases remaining between them. The CDR3 length is 18 residues. CDR3 residues: CASSLASIRTANTGELFF. The CDR3 nucleotides are TGCGCCAGCAGCCTTGCTAGCATCAGGACCGCGAACACCGGGGAGCTGTTTTTT.

The chain joins TRBV19 to TRBJ1-1; D not certain. Germline values: CDR1 LNHDA, CDR2 SQIVND (reference sequence). Trimming removed 1 base at V and 1 base at J, with 4 bases between. This CDR3 region has 13 residues. CDR3 sequence (DNA): TGTGCCAGTAGTATAGCCTCGAACACTGAAGCTTTCTTT. Protein sequence: CASSIASNTEAFF.

The chain recombines TRBV18 with TRBJ2-5; the match to TRBD2 covers 12 bases. Unmatched junction bases numbered 6, after V lost 3 bases and J lost 7 bases. The germline V gene has CDR1 KGHSH and CDR2 LQKENI. This CDR3 has 15 residues. The CDR3 region has the DNA TGTGCCAGCTCACCCGGGACTAGCGGGCCGGCGACCCAGTACTTC. It yields the protein CASSPGTSGPATQYF.

The chain has TRBV30 and TRBJ2-2; perhaps TRBD1 as D (6 bases). The ends were cut back, 0 bases at V and 6 bases at J, with 14 bases in the middle. Germline CDR1 and CDR2: GTSNPN and SVGIG (reference sequence). The CDR3 loop spans 15 amino acids. Written as DNA, the CDR3 is TGTGCCTGGAGTGTGGGGGCAGGGTACCCCGGGGAGCTGTTTTTT. Residues: CAWSVGAGYPGELFF.

Remarks on this clone: The CDR3 end shows no conserved phenylalanine or tryptophan, and so a read error is likely. Because the CDR3's place on the DNA is in doubt, the DNA is left out and the CDR3 is given as listed by TCRdb. This chain links TRBV11-3 with TRBJ1-3. The CDR3 has 11 amino acids, counting both end residues. Per germline, CDR1 SGHNT and CDR2 YENEEA. The chain's CDR3 is CASSPIDLGRS.

The CDR3 reads CASSRAVGAQETQYF. Written as DNA, the CDR3 is TGTGCCAGCAGCCGAGCGGTGGGGGCCCAAGAGACCCAGTACTTC. The gene calls are TRBV7-9 and TRBJ2-5, with a weak D call TRBD1 (6 bases). This CDR3 spans 15 amino acids. Per the germline V gene, CDR1 is SEHNR and CDR2 is FQNEAQ (reference sequence). Trimming left V 5 bases short and J 1 base short, with 14 bases between.

The CDR3 DNA follows: TGTGCCAGTAGTCATGTCCGGGGGTTCCAAGAGACCCAGTACTTC. It encodes CASSHVRGFQETQYF. The chain joins TRBV19 to TRBJ2-5; perhaps TRBD2 as D (6 bases). CDR3 length: 15 residues. V dropped 5 bases and J dropped 1 base, with 14 bases sitting between them. Germline assignment: CDR1 LNHDA and CDR2 SQIVND (reference sequence).

The CDR3 loop reads CAWNDGTGEETQYF. The CDR3 nucleotides are TGTGCCTGGAATGACGGAACAGGTGAAGAGACCCAGTACTTC. This chain links TRBV30 with TRBJ2-5; possibly TRBD1 for D (5 bases). Trimming removed 4 bases at V and 3 bases at J, with 15 bases between. Germline values: CDR1 GTSNPN, CDR2 SVGIG (reference sequence). The CDR3 is made up of 14 amino acids.

V usage is TRBV19 and J usage is TRBJ1-2, with 10 bases matching TRBD1. This CDR3 spans 13 amino acids. Germline trimming cut 6 bases from V and 4 bases from J; bases unmatched to any gene: 2. CDR1 is LNHDA, CDR2 SQIVND, per germline (reference sequence). The CDR3 sequence: CASSGQGGYGYTF. The CDR3 DNA follows: TGTGCCAGTAGCGGACAGGGGGGCTATGGCTACACCTTC.

The chain has TRBV27 and TRBJ2-5; TRBD2 matches 7 bases. Germline V gene sequence: CDR1 MNHEY, CDR2 SMNVEV (reference sequence). V was pared by 2 bases and J by 4 bases, with 7 bases of the junction left unmatched. This CDR3 region has 15 residues. The CDR3 nucleotides read TGTGCCAGCAGTTTAGGCGGGAGTATCCTAGAGACCCAGTACTTC. It yields the protein CASSLGGSILETQYF.

This clone showed up just once. The V and J genes are TRBV7-3 and TRBJ2-1; TRBD2 matches 8 bases. Germline-derived CDR1 and CDR2 are SGHTA and FQGTGA. This CDR3 comprises 18 residues. V dropped 1 base and J dropped 7; count of bases not matched to a gene: 15. CDR3 DNA: TGTGCCAGCAGCTTAAGCCCCGGACTAGCCGTTAGTAGGAATGAGCAGTTCTTC. Protein sequence: CASSLSPGLAVSRNEQFF.

In this sample, this clone turned up a few times. This sequence joins TRBV19 and TRBJ2-7; 7 nucleotides align to TRBD2. Per the germline V gene, CDR1 is LNHDA and CDR2 is SQIVND (reference sequence). The CDR3 has 13 residues. V shed 3 bases, J shed 7 bases, and the junction held 6 bases outside the gene matches. The CDR3 DNA reads TGTGCCAGTAGTATTGCGGGAGAGTGGGAGCAGTACTTC. This translates into CASSIAGEWEQYF. The variable domain in full, completed from reference TRBV19 and TRBJ2-7, reads DGGITQSPKYLFRKEGQNVTLSCEQNLNHDAMYWYRQDPGQGLRLIYYSQIVNDFQKGDIAEGYSVSREKKESFPLTVTSAQKNPTAFYLCASSIAGEWEQYFGPGTRLTVT.

The rearrangement uses TRBV6-5 and TRBJ1-3, with D tentatively TRBD1 (5 bases). The germline gives CDR1 MNHEY, CDR2 SVGAGI. The ends were cut back, 4 bases at V and 4 bases at J, with 14 bases in the middle. The CDR3 spans 15 residues. This chain's CDR3 is CASSSRGGKGNTIYF. CDR3 DNA: TGTGCCAGCAGTTCGAGGGGAGGGAAAGGAAACACCATATATTTT.

The chain recombines TRBV5-1 with TRBJ2-7; 9 bases are shared with TRBD1. The J segment lost 4 bases and the V segment lost 5 bases, leaving 4 bases of the junction unmatched. Germline CDR1 and CDR2: SGHRS and YFSETQ. This CDR3 is built from 13 residues. The CDR3 is CASRADRGYEQYF. Here the CDR3 DNA reads TGCGCCAGCAGGGCCGACAGGGGGTACGAGCAGTACTTC.

V is TRBV27 and J is TRBJ1-5; a weak D match, TRBD1 (6 bases). In germline, CDR1 is MNHEY, CDR2 SMNVEV (reference sequence). Trimming removed 5 bases at V and 5 bases at J, with 16 bases between. The CDR3 covers 15 residues. CDR3 coding DNA: TGTGCCAGCAGTGAGAGAGCGACAGGTTATCAGCCCCAGCATTTT. This encodes CASSERATGYQPQHF.

This sequence joins TRBV18 and TRBJ1-5, with 7 bases lining up with TRBD1. The CDR3 extends over 13 amino acids. Germline values: CDR1 KGHSH, CDR2 LQKENI. V was clipped by 3 bases and J by 5 bases; unmatched bases: 1. The CDR3 region is CASSPDRDQPQHF. Written as DNA, the CDR3 is TGTGCCAGCTCACCCGACAGGGATCAGCCCCAGCATTTT.

CDR3 nucleotide sequence: TGTGCCAGCAGTGTTACCGGGACTAGCGGCCTCGAGCAGTACTTC. This sequence encodes CASSVTGTSGLEQYF. V gene TRBV27 combines with J gene TRBJ2-7; 11 bases line up with TRBD2. Germline V lookup: CDR1 MNHEY, CDR2 SMNVEV (reference sequence). The V segment lost 5 bases and the J segment 6 bases; nucleotides outside the gene matches: 9. The CDR3 consists of 15 residues.

The chain links TRBV7-3 to TRBJ2-1, with 9 bases fitting TRBD2. The trim removed 5 bases at V and 3 bases at J, leaving 2 bases unmatched. The CDR3 contains 14 residues. Per the germline V gene, CDR1 is SGHTA and CDR2 is FQGTGA. As DNA, the CDR3 is TGTGCCAGCAGCCCAGCGGGAGGCTACAATGAGCAGTTCTTC. Protein product: CASSPAGGYNEQFF. Full variable domain (outside the CDR3, taken from reference TRBV7-3 and TRBJ2-1): GAGVSQTPSNKVTEKGKYVELRCDPISGHTALYWYRQSLGQGPEFLIYFQGTGAADDSGLPNDRFFAVRPEGSVSTLKIQRTERGDSAVYLCASSPAGGYNEQFFGPGTRLTVL.

This sequence joins TRBV18 and TRBJ2-3; 9 bases agree with TRBD1. The germline V gene has CDR1 KGHSH and CDR2 LQKENI. V lost 3 bases and J lost 4; bases outside the gene matches: 11. The CDR3 consists of 17 residues. The CDR3 DNA is TGTGCCAGCTCACCCCCCCCGGGACAGGGATCAGCAGATACGCAGTATTTT. Translation: CASSPPPGQGSADTQYF.

The CDR3 spells CASSPGGPNTGELFF. The CDR3 DNA reads as TGTGCCAGCAGCCCGGGGGGACCCAACACCGGGGAGCTGTTTTTT. The chain uses TRBV11-2 and TRBJ2-2; the match to TRBD2 covers 7 bases. Trimming at V came to 5 bases and at J to 2 bases, leaving 5 bases not matched to a gene. Germline V gene lookup returns CDR1 SGHAT and CDR2 FQNNGV. The CDR3 totals 15 residues.